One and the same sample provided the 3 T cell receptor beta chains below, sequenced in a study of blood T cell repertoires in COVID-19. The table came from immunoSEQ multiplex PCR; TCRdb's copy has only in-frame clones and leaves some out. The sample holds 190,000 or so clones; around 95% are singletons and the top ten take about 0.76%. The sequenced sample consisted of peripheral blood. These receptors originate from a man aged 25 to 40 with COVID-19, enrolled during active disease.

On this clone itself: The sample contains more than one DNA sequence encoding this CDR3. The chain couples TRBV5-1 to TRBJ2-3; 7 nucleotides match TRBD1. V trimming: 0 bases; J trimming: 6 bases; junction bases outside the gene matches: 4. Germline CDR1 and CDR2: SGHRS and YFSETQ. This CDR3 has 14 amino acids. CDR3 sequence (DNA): TGCGCCAGCAGCTTGGGACAGGGATACGATACGCAGTATTTT. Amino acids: CASSLGQGYDTQYF.

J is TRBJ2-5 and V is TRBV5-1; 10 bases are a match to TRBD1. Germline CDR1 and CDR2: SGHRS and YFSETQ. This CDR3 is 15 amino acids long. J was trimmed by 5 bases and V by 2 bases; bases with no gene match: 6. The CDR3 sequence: CASSLTGTGEETQYF. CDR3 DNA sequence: TGCGCCAGCAGCTTAACCGGGACAGGGGAGGAGACCCAGTACTTC.

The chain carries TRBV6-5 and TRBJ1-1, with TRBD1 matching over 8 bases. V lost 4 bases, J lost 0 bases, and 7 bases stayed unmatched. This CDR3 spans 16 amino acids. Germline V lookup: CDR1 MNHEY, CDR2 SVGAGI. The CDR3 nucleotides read TGTGCCAGCAGTTTTTTACCGGACAGGGTGAACACTGAAGCTTTCTTT. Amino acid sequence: CASSFLPDRVNTEAFF.